This entry lists 12 T cell receptor beta chains sequenced from one sample in a study of blood T cell repertoires in COVID-19. Assay used: immunoSEQ multiplex PCR; TCRdb lists only in-frame clones, some missing. The repertoire includes around 300,000 clones, 90% of them detected once, and 6% to 8% sits in the top ten. Material: peripheral blood. The receptors come from a woman aged 45-59 years with COVID-19, enrolled during active disease.

The chain couples TRBV7-9 to TRBJ2-3; TRBD2 might be the D (6 bases). Trimming cost V 4 bases and J 2 bases, with 13 bases left between them. The CDR3 runs to 15 residues. The V gene's germline CDR1 is SEHNR and CDR2 FQNEAQ (reference sequence). CDR3 DNA: TGTGCCAGCAGCTCATATGGCGGGGACACAGATACGCAGTATTTT. Translating gives CASSSYGGDTDTQYF.

The rearrangement joins TRBV5-5 to TRBJ2-6, with a weak D call TRBD2 (6 bases). The CDR3 length is 18 residues. The germline V and J ends were trimmed by 3 bases and 0 bases, with 16 bases remaining between them. Germline CDR1 is SGHKS and CDR2 is YYEKEE (reference sequence). CDR3 region: CASSSEVGLFSGANVLTF. The CDR3 DNA is TGTGCCAGCAGCTCCGAAGTGGGACTTTTCTCTGGGGCCAACGTCCTGACTTTC.

The V and J genes are TRBV30 and TRBJ2-7; no reliable D call. Trimming left V 1 base short and J 2 bases short, with 12 bases between. This CDR3 has 14 amino acids. CDR1 and CDR2 (germline): GTSNPN, SVGIG (reference sequence). CDR3 nucleotide sequence: TGTGCCTGGAGTGAAGTGGCGGTAGCCTACGAGCAGTACTTC. It yields the protein CAWSEVAVAYEQYF.

Here the CDR3 reads CASSQTFTDRGSPLHF. The CDR3 nucleotides are TGCGCCAGCAGCCAGACTTTCACAGACAGGGGTTCACCCCTCCACTTT. The V gene is TRBV4-1, the J gene TRBJ1-6; 8 nucleotides line up with TRBD1. V gave up 3 bases and J gave up 9 bases; unmatched junction bases: 10. CDR3 length: 16 amino acids. Germline CDR1 MGHRA, CDR2 YSYEKL.

The chain is built from TRBV7-3 and TRBJ1-5, with D perhaps TRBD1 (5 bases). CDR1 SGHTA and CDR2 FQGTGA come from the germline V gene. The CDR3 contains 13 residues. V gave up 3 bases and J gave up 7 bases, with 10 bases separating them. DNA for the CDR3: TGTGCCAGCAGCTTGGGGCCCGGGCAGCCCCAGCATTTT. It translates to CASSLGPGQPQHF.

The chain is built from TRBV20-1 and TRBJ1-2; D not resolved. The CDR3 length is 11 residues. Trimming stripped 5 bases from V and 2 bases from J, with 6 bases between. Germline V lookup: CDR1 DFQATT, CDR2 SNEGSKA (reference sequence). The CDR3 loop reads CSAPFNYGYTF. CDR3 nucleotide sequence: TGCAGTGCTCCTTTCAACTATGGCTACACCTTC.

The rearrangement joins TRBV10-1 to TRBJ2-1; TRBD1 agrees at 7 bases. The junction had 8 bases not matched to a gene; V was cut back by 6 bases and J by 9 bases. The CDR3 extends over 13 amino acids. In germline, CDR1 is WNHNN, CDR2 SYGVQD (reference sequence). This chain's CDR3 is CASSSDRVGEQFF. The DNA of the CDR3 is TGCGCCAGCAGCTCCGACAGGGTGGGTGAGCAGTTCTTC.

The J gene is TRBJ1-1, the V gene TRBV2; D is unresolved. This CDR3 region has 12 residues. Germline CDR1 and CDR2: SNHLY and FYNNEI. V lost 6 bases to trimming and J lost 5 bases, with 10 bases between them. As DNA, the CDR3 is TGTGCCAGCAGCACCTCAGGTACTGAAGCTTTCTTT. Its protein is CASSTSGTEAFF.

The rearrangement joins TRBV7-9 to TRBJ2-2; TRBD1 matches 8 bases. There are 18 residues in the CDR3. Germline V gene lookup returns CDR1 SEHNR and CDR2 FQNEAQ (reference sequence). Unmatched junction bases numbered 14, after V lost 4 bases and J lost 4 bases. The DNA of the CDR3 is TGTGCCAGCAGCTCTACACCTACGGACAGGGTGGGCACCGGGGAGCTGTTTTTT. Residues: CASSSTPTDRVGTGELFF. Full variable domain (rest looked up from reference TRBV7-9 and TRBJ2-2): DTGVSQNPRHKITKRGQNVTFRCDPISEHNRLYWYRQTLGQGPEFLTYFQNEAQLEKSRLLSDRFSAERPKGSFSTLEIQRTEQGDSAMYLCASSSTPTDRVGTGELFFGEGSRLTVL.

The CDR3 sequence: CASSLARNLMNTEAFF. The CDR3 DNA is TGTGCCAGCAGCTTGGCCAGGAACCTTATGAACACTGAAGCTTTCTTT. V gene TRBV5-4 combines with J gene TRBJ1-1; D unresolved. The CDR3 is 16 residues long. V lost 0 bases to trimming and J lost 0 bases, with 12 bases between them. Germline CDR1 reads SGHNT; CDR2 reads YYREEE (reference sequence). The full variable domain, with the rest looked up from reference TRBV5-4 and TRBJ1-1, is ETGVTQSPTHLIKTRGQQVTLRCSSQSGHNTVSWYQQALGQGPQFIFQYYREEENGRGNFPPRFSGLQFPNYSSELNVNALELDDSALYLCASSLARNLMNTEAFFGQGTRLTVV.

The CDR3 sequence: CASSIGTSGTYEQYF. CDR3 nucleotides: TGTGCCAGCAGCATCGGGACTAGCGGTACCTACGAGCAGTACTTC. V is TRBV5-6 and J is TRBJ2-7; TRBD2 agrees at 11 bases. CDR3 length: 15 amino acids. Germline values: CDR1 SGHDT, CDR2 YYEEEE. After removal of 4 bases from V and 2 bases from J, the junction contained 5 bases not matched to a gene.

The rearrangement uses TRBV29-1 and TRBJ2-1; a weak D match, TRBD2 (6 bases). V was cut by 6 bases and J by 10 bases, with 16 bases left in between. Per germline, CDR1 SQVTM and CDR2 ANQGSEA. This CDR3 contains 12 residues. CDR3 in DNA: TGCAGCGTAAGCAGCTCTGGGGGGGAGCAGTTCTTC. Protein sequence: CSVSSSGGEQFF.